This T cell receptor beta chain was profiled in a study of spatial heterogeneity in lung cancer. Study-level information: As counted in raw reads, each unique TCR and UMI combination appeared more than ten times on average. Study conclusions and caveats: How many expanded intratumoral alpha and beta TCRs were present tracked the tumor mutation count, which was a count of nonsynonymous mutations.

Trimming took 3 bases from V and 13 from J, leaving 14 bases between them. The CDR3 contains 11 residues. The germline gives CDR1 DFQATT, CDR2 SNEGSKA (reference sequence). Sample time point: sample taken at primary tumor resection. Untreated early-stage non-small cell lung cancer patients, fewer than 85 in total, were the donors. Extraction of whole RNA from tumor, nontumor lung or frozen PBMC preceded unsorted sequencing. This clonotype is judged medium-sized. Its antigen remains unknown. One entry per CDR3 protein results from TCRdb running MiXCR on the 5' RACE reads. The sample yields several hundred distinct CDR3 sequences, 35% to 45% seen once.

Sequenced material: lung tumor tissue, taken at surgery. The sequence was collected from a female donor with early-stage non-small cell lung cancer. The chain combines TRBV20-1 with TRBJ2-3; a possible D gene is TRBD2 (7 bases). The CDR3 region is CSARGGAQEYF. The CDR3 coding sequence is TGCAGTGCTAGGGGGGGGGCGCAGGAGTATTTT.